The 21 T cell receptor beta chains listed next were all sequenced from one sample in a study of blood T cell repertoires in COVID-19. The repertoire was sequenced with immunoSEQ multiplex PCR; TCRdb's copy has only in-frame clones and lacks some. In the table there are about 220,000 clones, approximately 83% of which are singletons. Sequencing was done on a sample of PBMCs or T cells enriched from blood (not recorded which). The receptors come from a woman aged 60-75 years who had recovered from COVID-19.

CDR3 sequence: CASTLAGSNSPLHF. Here the CDR3 DNA reads TGTGCCAGCACCTTAGCGGGGTCGAATTCACCCCTCCACTTT. V and J are TRBV6-5 and TRBJ1-6; no definite D call. Germline V gene lookup returns CDR1 MNHEY and CDR2 SVGAGI. CDR3 length: 14 residues. V was shortened by 7 bases and J by 7 bases, with 14 bases between the two germline ends.

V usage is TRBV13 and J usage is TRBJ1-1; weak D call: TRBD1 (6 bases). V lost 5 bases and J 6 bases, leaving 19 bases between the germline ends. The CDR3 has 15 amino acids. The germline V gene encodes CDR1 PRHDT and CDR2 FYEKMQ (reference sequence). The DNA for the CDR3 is TGTGCCAGCAGCCCAGAACAGGGCACCTTCGCTGAAGCTTTCTTT. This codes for CASSPEQGTFAEAFF.

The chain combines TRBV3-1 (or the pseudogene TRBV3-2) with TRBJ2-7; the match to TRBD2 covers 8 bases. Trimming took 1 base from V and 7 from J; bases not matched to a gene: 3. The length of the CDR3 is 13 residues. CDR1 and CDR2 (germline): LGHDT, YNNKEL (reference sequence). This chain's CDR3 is CASSQGGGLEQYF. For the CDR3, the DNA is TGTGCCAGCAGCCAAGGCGGGGGGTTGGAGCAGTACTTC.

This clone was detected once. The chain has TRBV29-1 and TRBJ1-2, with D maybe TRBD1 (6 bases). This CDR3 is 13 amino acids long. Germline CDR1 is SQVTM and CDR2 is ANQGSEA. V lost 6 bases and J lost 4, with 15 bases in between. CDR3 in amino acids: CSVEQGNGYGYTF. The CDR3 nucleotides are TGCAGCGTAGAACAGGGCAACGGCTATGGCTACACCTTC.

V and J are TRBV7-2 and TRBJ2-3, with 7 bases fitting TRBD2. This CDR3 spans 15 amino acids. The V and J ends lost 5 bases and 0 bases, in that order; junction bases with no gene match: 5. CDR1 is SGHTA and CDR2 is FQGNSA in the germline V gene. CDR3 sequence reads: CASSPRRGSTDTQYF. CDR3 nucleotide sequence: TGTGCCAGCAGCCCGCGGCGGGGGAGCACAGATACGCAGTATTTT.

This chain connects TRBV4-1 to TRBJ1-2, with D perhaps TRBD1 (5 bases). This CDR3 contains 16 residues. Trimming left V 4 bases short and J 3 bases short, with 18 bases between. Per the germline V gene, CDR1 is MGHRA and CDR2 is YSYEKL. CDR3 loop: CASSLEGTGPHYGYTF. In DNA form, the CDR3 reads TGCGCCAGCAGCCTCGAGGGGACTGGGCCTCACTATGGCTACACCTTC.

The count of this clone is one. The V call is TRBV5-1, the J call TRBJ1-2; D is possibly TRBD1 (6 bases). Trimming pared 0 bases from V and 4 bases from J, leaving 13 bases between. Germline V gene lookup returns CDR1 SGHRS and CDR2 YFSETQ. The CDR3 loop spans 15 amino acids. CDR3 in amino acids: CASSLVPGQFYGYTF. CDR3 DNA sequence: TGCGCCAGCAGCTTGGTGCCGGGACAATTCTATGGCTACACCTTC.

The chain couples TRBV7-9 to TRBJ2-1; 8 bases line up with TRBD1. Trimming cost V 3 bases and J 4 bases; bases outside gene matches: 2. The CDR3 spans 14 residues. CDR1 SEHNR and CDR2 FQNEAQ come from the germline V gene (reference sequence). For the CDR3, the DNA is TGTGCCAGCAGCTTCCGGGACAGGTACAATGAGCAGTTCTTC. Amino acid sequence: CASSFRDRYNEQFF.

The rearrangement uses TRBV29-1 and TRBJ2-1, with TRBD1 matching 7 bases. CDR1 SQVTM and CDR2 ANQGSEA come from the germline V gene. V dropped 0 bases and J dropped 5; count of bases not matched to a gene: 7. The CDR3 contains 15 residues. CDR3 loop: CSVEEPNRGDNEQFF. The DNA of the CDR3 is TGCAGCGTTGAAGAACCGAACAGGGGTGACAATGAGCAGTTCTTC.

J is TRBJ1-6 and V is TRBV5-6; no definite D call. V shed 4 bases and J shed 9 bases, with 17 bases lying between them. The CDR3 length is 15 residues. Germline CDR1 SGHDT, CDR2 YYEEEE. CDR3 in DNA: TGTGCCAGCAGCCTGGACTTTGGAGGTAGTTCACCCCTCCACTTT. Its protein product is CASSLDFGGSSPLHF.

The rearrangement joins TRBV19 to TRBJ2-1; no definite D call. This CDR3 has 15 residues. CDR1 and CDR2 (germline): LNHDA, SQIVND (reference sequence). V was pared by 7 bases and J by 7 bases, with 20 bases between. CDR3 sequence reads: CASTPLVRSGNEQFF. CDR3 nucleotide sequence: TGTGCCAGTACCCCCCTAGTACGGTCTGGGAATGAGCAGTTCTTC.

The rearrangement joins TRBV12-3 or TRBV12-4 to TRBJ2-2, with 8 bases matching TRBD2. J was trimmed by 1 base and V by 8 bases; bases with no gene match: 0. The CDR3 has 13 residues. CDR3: CASRGGNTGELFF. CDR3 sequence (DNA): TGTGCCAGCCGGGGGGGGAACACCGGGGAGCTGTTTTTT.

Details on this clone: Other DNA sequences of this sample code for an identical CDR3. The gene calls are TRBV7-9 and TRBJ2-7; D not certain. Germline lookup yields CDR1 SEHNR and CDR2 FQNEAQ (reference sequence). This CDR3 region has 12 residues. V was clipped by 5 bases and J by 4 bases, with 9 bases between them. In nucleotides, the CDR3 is TGTGCCAGCAGCGTGAGTTCGTACGAGCAGTACTTC. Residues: CASSVSSYEQYF. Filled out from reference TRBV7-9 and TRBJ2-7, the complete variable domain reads DTGVSQNPRHKITKRGQNVTFRCDPISEHNRLYWYRQTLGQGPEFLTYFQNEAQLEKSRLLSDRFSAERPKGSFSTLEIQRTEQGDSAMYLCASSVSSYEQYFGPGTRLTVT.

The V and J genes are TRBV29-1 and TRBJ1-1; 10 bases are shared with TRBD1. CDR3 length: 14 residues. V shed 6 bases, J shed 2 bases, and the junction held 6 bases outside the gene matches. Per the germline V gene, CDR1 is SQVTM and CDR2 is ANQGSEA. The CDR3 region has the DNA TGCAGCGTGGGGACAGGGGTGTTAAACACTGAAGCTTTCTTT. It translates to CSVGTGVLNTEAFF.

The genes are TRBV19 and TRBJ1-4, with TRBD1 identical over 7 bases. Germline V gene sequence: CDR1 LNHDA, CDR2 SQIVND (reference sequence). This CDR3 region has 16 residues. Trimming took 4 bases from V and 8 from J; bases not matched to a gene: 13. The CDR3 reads CASSKQGKDSGEKLFF. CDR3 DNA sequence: TGTGCCAGTAGTAAACAGGGGAAGGATAGCGGCGAAAAACTGTTTTTT.

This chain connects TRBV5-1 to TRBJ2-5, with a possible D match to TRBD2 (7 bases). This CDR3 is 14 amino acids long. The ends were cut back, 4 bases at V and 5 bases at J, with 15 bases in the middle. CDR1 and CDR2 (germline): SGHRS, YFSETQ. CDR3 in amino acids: CASSTRGAGETQYF. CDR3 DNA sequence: TGCGCCAGCAGCACCCGGGGGGCCGGGGAGACCCAGTACTTC. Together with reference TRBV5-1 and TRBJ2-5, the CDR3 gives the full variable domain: KAGVTQTPRYLIKTRGQQVTLSCSPISGHRSVSWYQQTPGQGLQFLFEYFSETQRNKGNFPGRFSGRQFSNSRSEMNVSTLELGDSALYLCASSTRGAGETQYFGPGTRLLVL.

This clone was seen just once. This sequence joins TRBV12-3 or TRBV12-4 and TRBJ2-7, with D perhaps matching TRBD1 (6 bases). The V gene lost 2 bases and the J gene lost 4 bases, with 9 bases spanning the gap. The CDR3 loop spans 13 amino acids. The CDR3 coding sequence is TGTGCCAGCAGTTTAATCCAGGGGTACGAGCAGTACTTC. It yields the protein CASSLIQGYEQYF.

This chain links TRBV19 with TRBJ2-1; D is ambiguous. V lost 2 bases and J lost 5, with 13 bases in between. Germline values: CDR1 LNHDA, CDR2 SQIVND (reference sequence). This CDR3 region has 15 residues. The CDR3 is CASSIQTVANNEQFF. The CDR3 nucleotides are TGTGCCAGTAGTATACAAACAGTTGCGAACAATGAGCAGTTCTTC.

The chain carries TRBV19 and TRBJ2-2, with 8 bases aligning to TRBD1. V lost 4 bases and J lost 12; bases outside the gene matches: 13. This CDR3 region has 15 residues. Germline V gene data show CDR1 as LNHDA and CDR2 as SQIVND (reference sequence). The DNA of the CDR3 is TGTGCCAGTAGTACGGCGACCGCAGGGGGCGAGCAGCTGTTTTTT. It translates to CASSTATAGGEQLFF.

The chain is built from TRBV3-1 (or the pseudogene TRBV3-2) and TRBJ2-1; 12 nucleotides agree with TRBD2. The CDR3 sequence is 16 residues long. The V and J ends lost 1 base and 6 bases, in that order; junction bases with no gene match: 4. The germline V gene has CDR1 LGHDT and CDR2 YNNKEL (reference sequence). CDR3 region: CASSQVETSGGNEQFF. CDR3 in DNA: TGTGCCAGCAGCCAAGTAGAGACTAGCGGGGGCAATGAGCAGTTCTTC.

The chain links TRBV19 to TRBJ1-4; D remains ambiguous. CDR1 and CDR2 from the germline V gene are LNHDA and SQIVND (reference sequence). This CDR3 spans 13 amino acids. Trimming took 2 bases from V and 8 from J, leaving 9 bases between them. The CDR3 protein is CASSIYSEEKLFF. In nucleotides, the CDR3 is TGTGCCAGTAGTATATACAGTGAAGAAAAACTGTTTTTT. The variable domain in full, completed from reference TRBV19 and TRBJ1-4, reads DGGITQSPKYLFRKEGQNVTLSCEQNLNHDAMYWYRQDPGQGLRLIYYSQIVNDFQKGDIAEGYSVSREKKESFPLTVTSAQKNPTAFYLCASSIYSEEKLFFGSGTQLSVL.